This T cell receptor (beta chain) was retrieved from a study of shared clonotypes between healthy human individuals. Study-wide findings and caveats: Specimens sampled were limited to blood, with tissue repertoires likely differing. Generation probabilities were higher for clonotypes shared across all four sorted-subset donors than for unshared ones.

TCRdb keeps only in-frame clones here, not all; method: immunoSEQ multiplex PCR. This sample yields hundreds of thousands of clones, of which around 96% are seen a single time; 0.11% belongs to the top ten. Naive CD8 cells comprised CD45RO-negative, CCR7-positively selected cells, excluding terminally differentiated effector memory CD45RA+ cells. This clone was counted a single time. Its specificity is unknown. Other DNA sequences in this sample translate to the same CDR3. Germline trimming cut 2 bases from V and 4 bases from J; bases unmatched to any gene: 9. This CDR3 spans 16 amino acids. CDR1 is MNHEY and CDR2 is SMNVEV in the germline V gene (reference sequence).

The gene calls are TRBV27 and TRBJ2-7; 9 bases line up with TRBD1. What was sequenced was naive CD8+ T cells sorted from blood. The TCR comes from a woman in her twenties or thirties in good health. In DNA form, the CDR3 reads TGTGCCAGCAGTTTAGCCCCCGGGACAGGGTCGTACGAGCAGTACTTC. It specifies CASSLAPGTGSYEQYF.